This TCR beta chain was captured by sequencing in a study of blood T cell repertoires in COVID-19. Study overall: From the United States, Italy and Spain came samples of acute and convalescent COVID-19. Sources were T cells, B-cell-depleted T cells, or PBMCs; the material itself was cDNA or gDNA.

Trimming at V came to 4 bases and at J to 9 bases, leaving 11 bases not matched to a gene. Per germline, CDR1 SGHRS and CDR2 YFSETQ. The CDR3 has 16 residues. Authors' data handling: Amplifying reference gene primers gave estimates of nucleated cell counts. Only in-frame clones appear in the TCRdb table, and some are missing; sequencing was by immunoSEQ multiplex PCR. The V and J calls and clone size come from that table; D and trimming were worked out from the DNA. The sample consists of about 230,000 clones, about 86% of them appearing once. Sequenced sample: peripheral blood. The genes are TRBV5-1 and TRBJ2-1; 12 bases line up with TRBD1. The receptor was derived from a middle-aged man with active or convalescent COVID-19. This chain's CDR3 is CASSTAGQGAGGEQFF. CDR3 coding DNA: TGCGCCAGCAGCACTGCGGGACAGGGGGCCGGGGGTGAGCAGTTCTTC.